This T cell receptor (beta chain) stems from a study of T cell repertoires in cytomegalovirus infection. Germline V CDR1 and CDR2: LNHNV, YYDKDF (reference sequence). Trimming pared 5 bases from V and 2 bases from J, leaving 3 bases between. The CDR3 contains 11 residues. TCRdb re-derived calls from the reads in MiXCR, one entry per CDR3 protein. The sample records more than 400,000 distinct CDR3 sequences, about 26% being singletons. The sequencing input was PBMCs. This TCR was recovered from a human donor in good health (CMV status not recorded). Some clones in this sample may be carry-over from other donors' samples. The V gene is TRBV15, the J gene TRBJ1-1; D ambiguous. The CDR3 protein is CATSGNTEAFF. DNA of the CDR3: TGTGCCACCAGCGGTAACACTGAAGCTTTCTTT.